This T cell receptor (beta chain) was recovered during a study of shared clonotypes between healthy human individuals. The wider study: Donors, aged 18 to 49, were a couple of women and three men. Study-level results: Clonotype sharing levels among donors were expected to vary with sequencing depth.

Notes on this clone: Its antigen is still unknown.

Germline V gives CDR1 LNHDA, CDR2 SQIVND (reference sequence). The V gene lost 3 bases and the J gene lost 2 bases, with 13 bases spanning the gap. The CDR3 loop spans 15 amino acids. Authors' data handling: Owing to the provision of junction-only sequences devoid of quality scores by immunoSEQ, filtering differed. Profiled with immunoSEQ multiplex PCR; TCRdb holds only in-frame clones, not every one. D and trimming were read from the DNA, whereas the V and J calls and clone size are those reported in that table. Of roughly 2 million clones detected, about 95% appear once; the ten largest clones hold approximately 0.13%.

Sequencing was done on a sample of naive CD4+ T cells sorted from blood. Subset: CD45RA+ positively selected. The clonotype comes from a man between 18 and 35 years old in good health. The chain links TRBV19 to TRBJ1-2, with D tentatively TRBD1 (6 bases). Here the CDR3 DNA reads TGTGCCAGTAGTATTGTCCAGGGGAGGAACTATGGCTACACCTTC. Amino acids: CASSIVQGRNYGYTF.